The 32 T cell receptor beta chains given below trace back to one sample, sequenced in a study of cytomegalovirus exposure and HLA in healthy donors. PCR was performed using 60 Vbeta and 13 Jbeta primers. Measured with immunoSEQ multiplex PCR; TCRdb has only the in-frame clones, and not every one. Of about 190,000 clones in the sample, around 79% are singletons; the top ten hold about 1.5%. The specimen sequenced was PBMCs. The receptors come from a woman aged 18-29 years in good health and CMV-seronegative.

This clone occurred a few times. The chain uses TRBV7-3 and TRBJ1-4, with D possibly TRBD1 on 6 matching bases. The CDR3 length is 13 residues. From germline, CDR1 is SGHTA and CDR2 FQGTGA. The ends were cut back, 4 bases at V and 8 bases at J, with 11 bases in the middle. The DNA for the CDR3 is TGTGCCAGCAGCTCGCAGAGGGGGGAAAAACTGTTTTTT. The encoded protein is CASSSQRGEKLFF.

The V gene is TRBV7-9, the J gene TRBJ1-4; possible D gene TRBD1, 6 bases. Looked up from germline, CDR1 is SEHNR and CDR2 is FQNEAQ (reference sequence). The germline V and J ends were trimmed by 2 bases and 0 bases, with 13 bases remaining between them. CDR3 length: 17 residues. The CDR3 DNA reads as TGTGCCAGCAGCTTATATCGCAGGGGTGCAACTAATGAAAAACTGTTTTTT. As protein: CASSLYRRGATNEKLFF.

The CDR3 protein is CASSYEGQPYNSPLHF. CDR3 nucleotides: TGTGCCAGCAGTTACGAGGGACAGCCTTATAATTCACCCCTCCACTTT. The chain carries TRBV6-5 and TRBJ1-6; 7 nucleotides align to TRBD1. CDR1 and CDR2 (germline): MNHEY, SVGAGI. The V gene end was trimmed by 2 bases and the J gene end by 4 bases; junction bases not matched to a gene: 5. The length of the CDR3 is 16 residues.

This chain joins TRBV12-2 and TRBJ2-5; TRBD2 is the table's D call, not checked against the DNA. The J call may be in error: the DNA end matches TRBJ2-7 better. TRBV12-2 is listed as a pseudogene. This CDR3 contains 20 residues. CDR3 region: CASRLGQKAGGQWVSYEQYF. In nucleotides, the CDR3 is TGTGCAAGTCGCTTAGGGCAAAAGGCGGGGGGACAGTGGGTGTCATACGAGCAGTACTTC.

The chain couples TRBV14 to TRBJ1-2, with TRBD1 matching over 8 bases. J lost 7 bases, V lost 5 bases, and 9 bases had no gene match. The CDR3 consists of 14 residues. Per the germline V gene, CDR1 is SGHDN and CDR2 is FVKESK. The CDR3 DNA follows: TGTGCCAGCAGCGCCGGGACAGGATTCCTTGGCTACACCTTC. It translates to CASSAGTGFLGYTF.

Here the CDR3 reads CASSSDRGNQPQHF. CDR3 nucleotide sequence: TGTGCCAGCAGTTCCGACAGGGGCAATCAGCCCCAGCATTTT. The genes are TRBV6-5 and TRBJ1-5; TRBD1 matches 7 bases. The germline CDR1 and CDR2 sequences are MNHEY and SVGAGI. This CDR3 spans 14 amino acids. V was clipped by 4 bases and J by 2 bases; unmatched bases: 2.

This clone was recorded only once. V gene TRBV18 combines with J gene TRBJ1-4; no clear D. Germline loops: CDR1 KGHSH, CDR2 LQKENI. Trimming pared 2 bases from V and 2 bases from J, leaving 6 bases between. CDR3 length: 14 residues. The CDR3 spells CASSPKQTNEKLFF. For the CDR3, the DNA is TGTGCCAGCTCACCAAAACAGACTAATGAAAAACTGTTTTTT. Filled out from reference TRBV18 and TRBJ1-4, the complete variable domain reads NAGVMQNPRHLVRRRGQEARLRCSPMKGHSHVYWYRQLPEEGLKFMVYLQKENIIDESGMPKERFSAEFPKEGPSILRIQQVVRGDSAAYFCASSPKQTNEKLFFGSGTQLSVL.

The chain has TRBV2 and TRBJ1-1, with TRBD1 matching 7 bases. CDR3 size: 14 residues. Germline V gene lookup returns CDR1 SNHLY and CDR2 FYNNEI. The V and J ends lost 5 bases and 3 bases, in that order; junction bases with no gene match: 6. CDR3 bases: TGTGCCAGCAGTAGCCAGGGGGGTGACACTGAAGCTTTCTTT. Translated, it gives CASSSQGGDTEAFF.

The chain carries TRBV7-9 and TRBJ1-2, with D possibly being TRBD1 (5 bases). The CDR3 runs to 15 residues. CDR1 and CDR2 (germline): SEHNR, FQNEAQ (reference sequence). The ends were cut back, 1 base at V and 0 bases at J, with 9 bases in the middle. CDR3 sequence (DNA): TGTGCCAGCAGCTTAGGGAGGGGAGCTAACTATGGCTACACCTTC. Its translation is CASSLGRGANYGYTF. The entire variable domain, with the rest obtained from reference TRBV7-9 and TRBJ1-2, is as follows: DTGVSQNPRHKITKRGQNVTFRCDPISEHNRLYWYRQTLGQGPEFLTYFQNEAQLEKSRLLSDRFSAERPKGSFSTLEIQRTEQGDSAMYLCASSLGRGANYGYTFGSGTRLTVV.

The chain has TRBV19 and TRBJ1-4; tentative D call: TRBD1 (6 bases). The V end was cut by 6 bases, the J end by 0 bases, with 20 bases between. This CDR3 spans 18 amino acids. Germline-derived CDR1 and CDR2 are LNHDA and SQIVND (reference sequence). This CDR3 reads CASSPIDRQEATNEKLFF. DNA for the CDR3: TGTGCCAGTAGCCCGATAGACCGACAGGAGGCAACTAATGAAAAACTGTTTTTT.

This clone turned up a few times. The DNA for the CDR3 is TGTGCCAGCAGCGTAGAACCGGAGCAGGGATCGGCTAATGAAAAACTGTTTTTT. Protein product: CASSVEPEQGSANEKLFF. The V call is TRBV9, the J call TRBJ1-4, with D perhaps matching TRBD1 (5 bases). Between the trimmed V and J ends, which lost 0 bases and 3 bases, there was a span of 18 bases. Germline CDR1 SGDLS, CDR2 YYNGEE. This CDR3 region has 18 residues.

The CDR3 sequence: CATSPRGGLSGNTIYF. CDR3 in DNA: TGTGCCACCAGCCCCCGTGGAGGTCTCTCTGGAAACACCATATATTTT. The rearrangement links TRBV15 to TRBJ1-3; unclear D gene. Trimming removed 5 bases at V and 0 bases at J, with 14 bases between. Germline assignment: CDR1 LNHNV and CDR2 YYDKDF (reference sequence). This CDR3 has 16 amino acids.

This chain links TRBV19 with TRBJ1-2; 12 nucleotides match TRBD1. Unmatched junction bases numbered 12, after V lost 5 bases and J lost 2 bases. The CDR3 length is 18 residues. CDR1 and CDR2 from the germline V gene are LNHDA and SQIVND (reference sequence). The CDR3, as DNA: TGTGCCAGTAGTGAACTCCGGGACAGGGGGCCCTTCAACTATGGCTACACCTTC. As protein: CASSELRDRGPFNYGYTF.

The chain employs TRBV6-6 and TRBJ2-5; a weak D match, TRBD2 (5 bases). Trimming stripped 8 bases from V and 1 base from J, with 11 bases between. This CDR3 has 13 amino acids. Per germline, CDR1 MNHNY and CDR2 SVGAGI (reference sequence). Written as DNA, the CDR3 is TGTGCCAGCGGAGGTTCGGTCCAAGAGACCCAGTACTTC. The encoded protein is CASGGSVQETQYF.

The V call is TRBV4-1, the J call TRBJ1-5, with 8 bases aligning to TRBD1. Germline assignment: CDR1 MGHRA and CDR2 YSYEKL. The CDR3 covers 15 residues. V trimming: 0 bases; J trimming: 4 bases; junction bases outside the gene matches: 2. In DNA form, the CDR3 reads TGCGCCAGCAGCCAAGAAGGGACAGGAAATCAGCCCCAGCATTTT. Translating it yields CASSQEGTGNQPQHF.

This clone was observed once. This chain uses TRBV7-3 with TRBJ2-7; a weak D match, TRBD2 (6 bases). CDR3 length equals 14 residues. Trimming left V 2 bases short and J 7 bases short, with 15 bases between. Germline CDR1 SGHTA, CDR2 FQGTGA. The CDR3 sequence is CASSLGGSGEEQYF. The CDR3 nucleotides read TGTGCCAGCAGCTTAGGAGGGAGTGGGGAAGAGCAGTACTTC.

This clone showed up just a few times. The J gene is TRBJ2-5, the V gene TRBV7-9, with 8 bases matching TRBD2. The ends lost 6 bases at V and 5 bases at J; junction bases unmatched: 2. The CDR3 totals 12 residues. Germline lookup yields CDR1 SEHNR and CDR2 FQNEAQ (reference sequence). DNA of the CDR3: TGTGCCAGCAGAGGCGGGAGGGAGACCCAGTACTTC. This encodes CASRGGRETQYF. Full variable domain (missing parts from reference TRBV7-9 and TRBJ2-5): DTGVSQNPRHKITKRGQNVTFRCDPISEHNRLYWYRQTLGQGPEFLTYFQNEAQLEKSRLLSDRFSAERPKGSFSTLEIQRTEQGDSAMYLCASRGGRETQYFGPGTRLLVL.

This clone was observed a few times. The genes are TRBV19 and TRBJ1-1; 9 bases fit TRBD1. Germline CDR1 is LNHDA and CDR2 is SQIVND (reference sequence). Trimming cost V 6 bases and J 6 bases; bases outside gene matches: 8. CDR3 length: 14 amino acids. DNA of the CDR3: TGTGCCAGTAGGCCGGGACAGGGAATACCTGAAGCTTTCTTT. It yields the protein CASRPGQGIPEAFF.

The chain recombines TRBV7-3 with TRBJ2-2; tentative D call: TRBD2 (6 bases). The CDR3 loop spans 14 amino acids. V was shortened by 0 bases and J by 6 bases, with 8 bases between the two germline ends. The germline gives CDR1 SGHTA, CDR2 FQGTGA. CDR3 in DNA: TGTGCCAGCAGCTTAACTTCGGGGGCCGGGGAGCTGTTTTTT. Residues: CASSLTSGAGELFF. Complete variable domain (other parts from reference TRBV7-3 and TRBJ2-2): GAGVSQTPSNKVTEKGKYVELRCDPISGHTALYWYRQSLGQGPEFLIYFQGTGAADDSGLPNDRFFAVRPEGSVSTLKIQRTERGDSAVYLCASSLTSGAGELFFGEGSRLTVL.

Comment on this clone: The sample carries other DNA sequences with the same CDR3. The chain is built from TRBV27 and TRBJ1-3, with no clear D. Germline CDR1 is MNHEY and CDR2 is SMNVEV (reference sequence). The V end was cut by 2 bases, the J end by 2 bases, with 4 bases between. The CDR3 totals 13 residues. As DNA, the CDR3 is TGTGCCAGCAGTTTAGGCCCTGGAAACACCATATATTTT. Residues: CASSLGPGNTIYF.

The count of this clone is one. The chain combines TRBV13 with TRBJ1-1; D is undetermined. Germline V gene lookup returns CDR1 PRHDT and CDR2 FYEKMQ (reference sequence). With 1 base removed from V and 2 bases from J, the gap between germline ends came to 5 bases. This CDR3 is built from 13 residues. CDR3 coding DNA: TGTGCCAGCAGCTTAGCAGTAAACACTGAAGCTTTCTTT. Protein: CASSLAVNTEAFF.

The CDR3 protein is CASSGTGGTNEKLFF. The CDR3 DNA follows: TGCGCCAGCAGCGGGACAGGCGGGACTAATGAAAAACTGTTTTTT. The genes are TRBV5-1 and TRBJ1-4; 8 bases match TRBD1. V gave up 4 bases and J gave up 2 bases; unmatched junction bases: 4. This CDR3 has 15 amino acids. The germline gives CDR1 SGHRS, CDR2 YFSETQ.

This chain connects TRBV5-1 to TRBJ2-5; D might be TRBD2 (7 bases). Between the trimmed V and J ends, which lost 5 bases and 4 bases, there was a span of 15 bases. CDR3 length equals 14 residues. Germline V lookup: CDR1 SGHRS, CDR2 YFSETQ. The CDR3 region is CASRGTREGETQYF. The CDR3 DNA is TGCGCCAGCAGAGGGACAAGGGAGGGAGAGACCCAGTACTTC.

The genes are TRBV27 and TRBJ2-1; weak D call: TRBD1 (6 bases). The CDR3 consists of 19 residues. V lost 5 bases, J lost 5 bases, and 28 bases lay in between. Germline V gene data show CDR1 as MNHEY and CDR2 as SMNVEV (reference sequence). This CDR3 reads CASSTDFTPGHWLDNEQFF. CDR3 bases: TGTGCCAGCAGTACAGACTTCACCCCGGGACACTGGTTGGACAATGAGCAGTTCTTC.

This rearrangement joins TRBV7-9 to TRBJ2-7; 13 nucleotides agree with TRBD2. The CDR3 totals 16 residues. The ends lost 5 bases at V and 5 bases at J; junction bases unmatched: 9. From germline, CDR1 is SEHNR and CDR2 FQNEAQ (reference sequence). The CDR3 bases are TGTGCCAGCAGCCTATCCGGGACTAGCGGGAACGACGAGCAGTACTTC. This sequence encodes CASSLSGTSGNDEQYF.

V and J are TRBV15 and TRBJ1-2, with 7 nucleotides matching TRBD1. V was clipped by 2 bases and J by 4 bases; unmatched bases: 4. The CDR3 runs 14 residues. The germline CDR1 and CDR2 sequences are LNHNV and YYDKDF (reference sequence). DNA for the CDR3: TGTGCCACCAGCAGACAGGGGGAGTTCTATGGCTACACCTTC. Amino acids: CATSRQGEFYGYTF.

This clone occurred a few times. The V and J genes are TRBV11-3 and TRBJ2-2; D gene ambiguous. The CDR3 is 13 residues long. Trimming stripped 4 bases from V and 3 bases from J, with 6 bases between. Germline-derived CDR1 and CDR2 are SGHNT and YENEEA. Here the CDR3 DNA reads TGTGCCAGCAGCTCCCGGGACACCGGGGAGCTGTTTTTT. Its translation is CASSSRDTGELFF.

The table lists this clone with a count of one. Here the CDR3 DNA reads TGTGCCAGCAGCTTCGGGACTCTCCTCGAGCAGTACTTC. It encodes CASSFGTLLEQYF. V usage is TRBV27 and J usage is TRBJ2-7; a weak D match, TRBD2 (6 bases). With 6 bases removed from V and 6 bases from J, the gap between germline ends came to 15 bases. The CDR3 length is 13 residues. The germline gives CDR1 MNHEY, CDR2 SMNVEV (reference sequence).

The CDR3 here is CASSQGYKAYQETQYF. Here the CDR3 DNA reads TGCGCCAGCAGCCAAGGATATAAAGCGTACCAAGAGACCCAGTACTTC. This chain connects TRBV4-3 to TRBJ2-5, with D uncertain. The CDR3 sequence is 16 residues long. Germline V lookup: CDR1 LGHNA, CDR2 YSLEER. V was pared by 1 base and J by 0 bases, with 12 bases between.

The chain recombines TRBV5-1 with TRBJ2-7; TRBD1 is a possible D gene (6 bases). V shed 4 bases and J shed 6 bases, with 11 bases lying between them. This CDR3 comprises 12 residues. Germline-derived CDR1 and CDR2 are SGHRS and YFSETQ. The CDR3 DNA reads TGCGCCAGCAGCACGAACAGGGTCGAGCAGTACTTC. Its protein is CASSTNRVEQYF.

This clone was detected only once. J is TRBJ2-2 and V is TRBV9; no reliable D call. Germline CDR1 is SGDLS and CDR2 is YYNGEE. V was trimmed by 0 bases and J by 2 bases, leaving 8 bases between them. The CDR3 has 15 residues. CDR3 residues: CASSVGGSNTGELFF. The CDR3 DNA is TGTGCCAGCAGCGTAGGTGGCAGTAACACCGGGGAGCTGTTTTTT.

This clone was picked up one time. V and J are TRBV9 and TRBJ1-1, with 8 nucleotides matching TRBD1. This CDR3 has 15 residues. Trimming cost V 2 bases and J 1 base; bases outside gene matches: 4. Germline V CDR1 and CDR2: SGDLS, YYNGEE. The CDR3 is CASSVSGTGNTEAFF. In DNA form, the CDR3 reads TGTGCCAGCAGCGTCTCCGGGACAGGGAACACTGAAGCTTTCTTT.